The 31 T cell receptor beta chains listed next were all sequenced from one sample in a study of blood T cell repertoires in COVID-19. TCRdb's copy holds only in-frame clones and misses some; the assay was immunoSEQ multiplex PCR. This table holds about 160,000 clones, 60% to 85% found once. Sequencing was done on a sample of peripheral blood. These receptors all come from a woman aged 60-75 years with COVID-19, enrolled during active disease.

In its sample, this clone was seen once. This chain connects TRBV5-1 to TRBJ2-1; 12 nucleotides agree with TRBD2. Germline CDR1 is SGHRS and CDR2 is YFSETQ. J was trimmed by 2 bases and V by 2 bases; bases with no gene match: 2. This CDR3 is built from 16 residues. CDR3 DNA: TGCGCCAGCAGCTTCGGACTAGCGGGACCCTACAATGAGCAGTTCTTC. This codes for CASSFGLAGPYNEQFF.

In this sample, this clone is medium-sized (0.01 to 0.1%). The gene calls are TRBV19 and TRBJ1-5; D ambiguous. Between the trimmed V and J ends, which lost 3 bases and 7 bases, there was a span of 13 bases. The CDR3 extends over 14 amino acids. In germline, CDR1 is LNHDA, CDR2 SQIVND (reference sequence). CDR3 bases: TGTGCCAGTAGTATCGGCCTCGCAGGCCAGCCCCAGCATTTT. It specifies CASSIGLAGQPQHF.

V usage is TRBV5-4 and J usage is TRBJ2-2; 10 nucleotides match TRBD1. CDR1 is SGHNT, CDR2 YYREEE, per germline (reference sequence). The V segment lost 0 bases and the J segment 1 base; nucleotides outside the gene matches: 3. This CDR3 has 17 amino acids. The CDR3 region is CASSLGWDRGNTGELFF. The CDR3, as DNA: TGTGCCAGCAGCTTGGGGTGGGACAGGGGGAACACCGGGGAGCTGTTTTTT.

This clone occurred once. The chain has TRBV2 and TRBJ1-5; tentative D call: TRBD1 (6 bases). The CDR3 has 18 amino acids. V lost 1 base and J 5 bases, leaving 21 bases between the germline ends. The V gene's germline CDR1 is SNHLY and CDR2 FYNNEI. CDR3 coding DNA: TGTGCCAGCAGTGAAGAAAAGAGGAGGTGGGGGCTTTATCAGCCCCAGCATTTT. Protein: CASSEEKRRWGLYQPQHF.

The table lists this clone with a few counts. The chain joins TRBV14 to TRBJ2-1; 12 nucleotides align to TRBD2. CDR1 and CDR2 from the germline V gene are SGHDN and FVKESK. The length of the CDR3 is 20 residues. J was trimmed by 6 bases and V by 4 bases; bases with no gene match: 19. The CDR3 protein is CASSPIWTSGEHLIFNEQFF. CDR3 nucleotide sequence: TGTGCCAGCAGCCCGATATGGACTAGCGGGGAGCATTTAATTTTCAATGAGCAGTTCTTC.

This sequence joins TRBV4-3 and TRBJ2-1, with TRBD2 identical over 9 bases. V shed 3 bases and J 8 bases; nucleotides not matched to a gene: 17. Germline V gene data show CDR1 as LGHNA and CDR2 as YSLEER. This CDR3 spans 18 amino acids. CDR3: CASSHLGTSGRFGDEQFF. CDR3 nucleotide sequence: TGCGCCAGCAGCCACCTGGGGACGAGCGGGAGGTTTGGCGATGAGCAGTTCTTC.

The V gene is TRBV5-1, the J gene TRBJ2-1, with 13 bases that match TRBD2. V dropped 1 base and J dropped 5; count of bases not matched to a gene: 3. Germline CDR1 reads SGHRS; CDR2 reads YFSETQ. CDR3 length equals 16 residues. The DNA of the CDR3 is TGCGCCAGCAGCTTGCGGACTAGCGGGGGTGACAATGAGCAGTTCTTC. Protein product: CASSLRTSGGDNEQFF.

The chain is built from TRBV27 and TRBJ1-1; TRBD1 matches at 7 bases. V lost 6 bases to trimming and J lost 2 bases; unmatched junction nucleotides: 6. There are 14 residues in the CDR3. In germline, CDR1 is MNHEY, CDR2 SMNVEV (reference sequence). The CDR3 region has the DNA TGTGCCAGCAGACAACAGGGGCCTAACACTGAAGCTTTCTTT. It translates to CASRQQGPNTEAFF.

This clone was counted at least ten times. The chain is built from TRBV13 and TRBJ1-1, with 8 bases lining up with TRBD1. The trim removed 2 bases at V and 4 bases at J, leaving 21 bases unmatched. The CDR3 extends over 20 amino acids. The germline gives CDR1 PRHDT, CDR2 FYEKMQ (reference sequence). The CDR3 DNA is TGTGCCAGCAGCTTATATCGGCGCTCTGCCGGGACAGGAGTTCCCACTGAAGCTTTCTTT. This codes for CASSLYRRSAGTGVPTEAFF.

The chain couples TRBV6-1 to TRBJ1-5, with 7 bases fitting TRBD1. J was trimmed by 7 bases and V by 3 bases; bases with no gene match: 12. The germline V gene encodes CDR1 MNHNS and CDR2 SASEGT. The CDR3 length is 16 residues. Written as DNA, the CDR3 is TGTGCCAGCAGTGAGAGCCGACAGGGAGTGGGGCAGCCCCAGCATTTT. It encodes CASSESRQGVGQPQHF.

The chain carries TRBV7-3 and TRBJ2-7; the D gene is possibly TRBD2 (6 bases). CDR1 and CDR2 from the germline V gene are SGHTA and FQGTGA. Trimming stripped 2 bases from V and 1 base from J, with 9 bases between. This CDR3 is 14 amino acids long. The CDR3: CASSLLGGSYEQYF. The CDR3 nucleotides are TGTGCCAGCAGCTTACTCGGAGGGTCCTACGAGCAGTACTTC.

This clone was detected only once. The chain employs TRBV7-6 and TRBJ2-1, with a possible D match to TRBD2 (6 bases). The CDR3 is 15 amino acids. Germline lookup yields CDR1 SGHVS and CDR2 FNYEAQ. V was shortened by 5 bases and J by 2 bases, with 13 bases between the two germline ends. CDR3 amino acids: CASSREEGTYNEQFF. The CDR3 nucleotides are TGTGCCAGCAGCAGAGAGGAGGGAACCTACAATGAGCAGTTCTTC.

This sequence joins TRBV15 and TRBJ1-5, with 7 bases that match TRBD1. The germline gives CDR1 LNHNV, CDR2 YYDKDF (reference sequence). J gave up 6 bases and V 3 bases, and 8 bases lay outside the gene matches. The CDR3 is made up of 15 amino acids. CDR3 sequence (DNA): TGTGCCACCAGCAGTGGAGACAGGGCCAGTCAGCCCCAGCATTTT. This translates into CATSSGDRASQPQHF.

The chain couples TRBV6-5 to TRBJ2-1; TRBD2 aligns across 9 bases. With V trimmed by 0 bases and J by 2 bases, 2 bases remained unmatched. There are 16 residues in the CDR3. Germline values: CDR1 MNHEY, CDR2 SVGAGI. The CDR3 DNA sequence: TGTGCCAGCAGTTACTCCTTAGCGGGGGCCTACAATGAGCAGTTCTTC. Translated: CASSYSLAGAYNEQFF.

The chain carries TRBV5-6 and TRBJ1-2; maybe TRBD1 (6 bases). Trimming removed 4 bases from V and 6 bases from J, with 19 bases in between. Germline CDR1 reads SGHDT; CDR2 reads YYEEEE. This CDR3 has 15 amino acids. In nucleotides, the CDR3 is TGTGCCAGCAGCGCACTTATGGGACATGGAGATGGCTACACCTTC. Its translation is CASSALMGHGDGYTF.

This clone was counted a few times. CDR3: CASIKAGGRTEAFF. For the CDR3, the DNA is TGTGCCAGCATCAAAGCCGGGGGAAGGACTGAAGCTTTCTTT. The chain is built from TRBV6-5 and TRBJ1-1, with D perhaps TRBD1 (5 bases). From germline, CDR1 is MNHEY and CDR2 SVGAGI. V lost 7 bases, J lost 5 bases, and 17 bases lay in between. This CDR3 is 14 amino acids long.

This chain connects TRBV18 to TRBJ2-7; tentative D call: TRBD2 (6 bases). CDR1 and CDR2 (germline): KGHSH, LQKENI. The CDR3 is 15 amino acids. Trimming pared 3 bases from V and 6 bases from J, leaving 18 bases between. CDR3 DNA: TGTGCCAGCTCACCCTCCGGGACTGCTCTTGGCGAGCAGTACTTC. Its protein product is CASSPSGTALGEQYF.

V usage is TRBV21-1 and J usage is TRBJ2-1; no DNA check was done on the table's D call, TRBD1. TRBV21-1 is a pseudogene locus. The CDR3 is made up of 14 amino acids. CDR3 coding DNA: TGTGCCAGCATGACCAATTGGGCTTACAATGAGCAGTTCTTC. Translation gives CASMTNWAYNEQFF.

This clone was seen just once. The rearrangement uses TRBV3-1 (or the pseudogene TRBV3-2) and TRBJ1-1; tentative D call: TRBD1 (6 bases). Between the trimmed V and J ends, which lost 8 bases and 11 bases, there was a span of 15 bases. The CDR3 loop spans 11 amino acids. Looked up from germline, CDR1 is LGHDT and CDR2 is YNNKEL (reference sequence). CDR3 in DNA: TGTGCCAGCGGGGGCAGGGAATGGGCTTTCTTT. Residues: CASGGREWAFF.

The J gene is TRBJ1-2, the V gene TRBV28, with D hard to call. V was trimmed by 5 bases and J by 1 base, leaving 14 bases between them. CDR1 is MDHEN and CDR2 is SYDVKM in the germline V gene. This CDR3 spans 15 amino acids. CDR3 sequence: CASSGVGGYNYGYTF. Here the CDR3 DNA reads TGTGCCAGCAGTGGGGTGGGAGGGTATAACTATGGCTACACCTTC.

This clone has a count of ten or more. This same CDR3 is encoded by further DNA sequences in the sample. The chain uses TRBV7-3 and TRBJ2-2; 7 nucleotides match TRBD1. CDR1 is SGHTA, CDR2 FQGTGA, per germline. The length of the CDR3 is 17 residues. Trimming cost V 0 bases and J 8 bases; bases outside gene matches: 12. The CDR3 DNA reads TGTGCCAGCAGCTTAACGGGGATGAGGGGGCCGGTTGGGGAGCTGTTTTTT. It specifies CASSLTGMRGPVGELFF.

The chain recombines TRBV11-3 with TRBJ2-7; TRBD2 agrees at 8 bases. The germline V gene encodes CDR1 SGHNT and CDR2 YENEEA. With 5 bases clipped from V and 2 bases from J, the junction kept 5 bases outside the gene matches. The CDR3 runs 14 residues. The CDR3 sequence is CASSLGRGAYEQYV. The CDR3 coding sequence is TGTGCCAGCAGCCTGGGGCGGGGGGCCTACGAGCAGTACGTC.

The V gene is TRBV9, the J gene TRBJ2-7; TRBD1 matches 9 bases. This CDR3 is 14 amino acids long. Germline trimming cut 3 bases from V and 3 bases from J; bases unmatched to any gene: 4. The germline CDR1 and CDR2 sequences are SGDLS and YYNGEE. The CDR3 coding sequence is TGTGCCAGCAGCGCAAGGACAGGGGACTACGAGCAGTACGTC. This sequence encodes CASSARTGDYEQYV.

The chain links TRBV7-8 to TRBJ1-2; a possible D gene is TRBD1 (5 bases). CDR1 and CDR2 from the germline V gene are SGHVS and FQNEAQ. This CDR3 has 16 amino acids. Trimming removed 1 base at V and 7 bases at J, with 19 bases between. CDR3 DNA sequence: TGTGCCAGCAGCTTAGTCTTCGGGGACTTGCGGGGTGGCTACACCTTC. It specifies CASSLVFGDLRGGYTF.

This clone came up many times. The chain uses TRBV19 and TRBJ2-7; 7 bases line up with TRBD1. Germline CDR1 and CDR2: LNHDA and SQIVND (reference sequence). V was clipped by 1 base and J by 5 bases; unmatched bases: 8. The CDR3 loop spans 15 amino acids. In DNA, the CDR3 is TGTGCCAGTAGTATAGCGACAGGGAGTACCCACGAGCAGTACTTC. It specifies CASSIATGSTHEQYF.

This clone was observed a handful of times. This chain joins TRBV21-1 and TRBJ2-7; the table's D call, TRBD1, has no DNA check behind it. TRBV21-1 is a pseudogene. This CDR3 is 18 amino acids long. The CDR3 protein is CASSKAYFRDRYSYEQYV. The DNA for the CDR3 is TGTGCCAGCAGCAAAGCTTACTTCCGGGACAGGTATTCCTACGAGCAGTACGTC.

The gene calls are TRBV15 and TRBJ1-2; D gene uncertain. This CDR3 spans 13 amino acids. Trimming removed 1 base from V and 2 bases from J, with 5 bases in between. Germline V gene lookup returns CDR1 LNHNV and CDR2 YYDKDF (reference sequence). This CDR3 is CATSRARNYGYTF. The CDR3 DNA sequence: TGTGCCACCAGCAGAGCCCGGAACTATGGCTACACCTTC. Filled out from reference TRBV15 and TRBJ1-2, the complete variable domain reads DAMVIQNPRYQVTQFGKPVTLSCSQTLNHNVMYWYQQKSSQAPKLLFHYYDKDFNNEADTPDNFQSRRPNTSFCFLDIRSPGLGDTAMYLCATSRARNYGYTFGSGTRLTVV.

The V and J genes are TRBV29-1 and TRBJ1-2; 8 nucleotides agree with TRBD1. The CDR3 spans 15 residues. J gave up 3 bases and V 0 bases, and 6 bases lay outside the gene matches. The germline V gene has CDR1 SQVTM and CDR2 ANQGSEA. CDR3 protein: CSVEDRGTGDYGYTF. CDR3 nucleotide sequence: TGCAGCGTTGAAGATCGGGGGACAGGCGACTATGGCTACACCTTC.

This chain links TRBV5-4 with TRBJ1-1; the D is unclear. Germline loops: CDR1 SGHNT, CDR2 YYREEE (reference sequence). V was trimmed by 2 bases and J by 0 bases, leaving 5 bases between them. CDR3 length equals 13 residues. The CDR3 nucleotides are TGTGCCAGCAGCTTAAGCCTGAACACTGAAGCTTTCTTT. Translation: CASSLSLNTEAFF.

This sequence joins TRBV18 and TRBJ1-2, with a tentative D call TRBD1 (6 bases). In germline, CDR1 is KGHSH, CDR2 LQKENI. This CDR3 is 16 amino acids long. The V end was cut by 3 bases, the J end by 0 bases, with 14 bases between. The CDR3 here is CASSPRTEAANYGYTF. The CDR3 DNA sequence: TGTGCCAGCTCACCGAGGACAGAGGCAGCTAACTATGGCTACACCTTC.

The chain carries TRBV5-4 and TRBJ2-6; D perhaps matches TRBD1 (5 bases). Trimming removed 4 bases at V and 4 bases at J, with 15 bases between. From germline, CDR1 is SGHNT and CDR2 YYREEE (reference sequence). This CDR3 comprises 16 residues. The CDR3 nucleotides are TGTGCCAGCAGCGGGGCCCAGTGGGGAGGGGCCAACGTCCTGACTTTC. Its translation is CASSGAQWGGANVLTF.